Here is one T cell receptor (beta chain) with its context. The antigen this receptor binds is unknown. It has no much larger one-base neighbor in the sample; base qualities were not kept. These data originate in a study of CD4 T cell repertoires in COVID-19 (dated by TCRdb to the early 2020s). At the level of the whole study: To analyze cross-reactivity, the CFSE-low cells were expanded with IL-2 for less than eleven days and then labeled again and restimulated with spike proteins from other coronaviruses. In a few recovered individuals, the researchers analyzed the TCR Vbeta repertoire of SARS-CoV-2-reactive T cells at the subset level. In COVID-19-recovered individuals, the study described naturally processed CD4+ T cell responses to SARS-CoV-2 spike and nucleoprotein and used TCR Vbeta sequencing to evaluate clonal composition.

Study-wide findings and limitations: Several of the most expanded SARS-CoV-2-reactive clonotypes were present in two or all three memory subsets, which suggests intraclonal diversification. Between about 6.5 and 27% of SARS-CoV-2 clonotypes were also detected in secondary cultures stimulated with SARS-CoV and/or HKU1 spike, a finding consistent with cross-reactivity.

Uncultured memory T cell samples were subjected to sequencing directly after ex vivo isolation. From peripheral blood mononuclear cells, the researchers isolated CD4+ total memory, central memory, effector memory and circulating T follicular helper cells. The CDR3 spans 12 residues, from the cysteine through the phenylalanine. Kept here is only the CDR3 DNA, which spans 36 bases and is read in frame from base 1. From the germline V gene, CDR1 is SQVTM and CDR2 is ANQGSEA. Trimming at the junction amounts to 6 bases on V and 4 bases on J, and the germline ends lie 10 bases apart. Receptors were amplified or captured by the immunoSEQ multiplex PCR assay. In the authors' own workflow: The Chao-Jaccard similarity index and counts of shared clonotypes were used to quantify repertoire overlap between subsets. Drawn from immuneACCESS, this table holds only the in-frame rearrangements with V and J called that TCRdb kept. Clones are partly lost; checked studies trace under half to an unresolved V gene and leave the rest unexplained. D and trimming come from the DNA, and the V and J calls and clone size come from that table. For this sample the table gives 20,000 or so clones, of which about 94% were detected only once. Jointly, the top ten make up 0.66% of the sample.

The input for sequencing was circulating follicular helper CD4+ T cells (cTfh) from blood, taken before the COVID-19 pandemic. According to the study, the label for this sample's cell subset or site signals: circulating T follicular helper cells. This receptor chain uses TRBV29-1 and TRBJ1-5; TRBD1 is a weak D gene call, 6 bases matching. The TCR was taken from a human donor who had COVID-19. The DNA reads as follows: TGCAGCGTGGTACAGGGAAATCAGCCCCAGCATTTT. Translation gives CSVVQGNQPQHF.